The 9 T cell receptor beta chains presented below share a single source sample, sequenced in a study of shared clonotypes between healthy human individuals. Clones were sequenced by immunoSEQ multiplex PCR, and TCRdb holds only the in-frame ones, with some missing. The sample contains about 560,000 clones, roughly four fifths of which appear only once. The sequenced material came from PBMCs. Receptor source: a woman in her thirties or forties in good health. Some clones in this sample may be carry-over from other donors' samples.

The J gene is TRBJ2-7, the V gene TRBV7-9; D may be TRBD1 (7 bases). This CDR3 has 13 residues. V gave up 6 bases and J gave up 3 bases, with 12 bases separating them. CDR1 is SEHNR and CDR2 is FQNEAQ in the germline V gene (reference sequence). CDR3 residues: CASRAGGNYEQYF. The CDR3 region has the DNA TGTGCCAGCAGGGCAGGGGGGAACTACGAGCAGTACTTC.

A remark on this clone: A junction end diverges from the germline sequence, so it may reflect a read error. This rearrangement joins TRBV30 to TRBJ1-1; possibly TRBD1 for D (5 bases). CDR1 and CDR2 from the germline V gene are GTSNPN and SVGIG (reference sequence). The CDR3 consists of 13 residues. CDR3 loop: CAWSYRMNTEAFF. CDR3 nucleotide sequence: TGTGCCTGGAGCTACAGGATGAACACCGAAGCTTTCTTT.

Turning to this clone: Compared with germline, one end of the junction differs, possibly owing to a read error. The V and J genes are TRBV7-7 and TRBJ2-1; D is undetermined. Germline V CDR1 and CDR2: SSHAT, FNYEAQ (reference sequence). The CDR3 covers 15 residues. CDR3 nucleotides: TGTGCTAGCAGCTTAGCTCTCGACTCCTACAATGAGCAGTTCTTC. Translation: CASSLALDSYNEQFF.

The gene calls are TRBV5-1 and TRBJ1-3, with no clear D. The CDR3 spans 18 residues. Germline V CDR1 and CDR2: SGHRS, YFSETQ. Trimming left V 1 base short and J 0 bases short, with 17 bases between. CDR3 region: CASSLSPLSVNSGNTIYF. The CDR3, as DNA: TGCGCCAGCAGCTTGTCTCCCCTGTCCGTAAACTCTGGAAACACCATATATTTT.

This clone was detected only a few times. The chain uses TRBV27 and TRBJ1-1; perhaps TRBD1 as D (5 bases). The CDR3 has 17 residues. Germline assignment: CDR1 MNHEY and CDR2 SMNVEV (reference sequence). V gave up 1 base and J gave up 0 bases, with 15 bases separating them. The CDR3 DNA reads TGTGCCAGCAGTTTATTAGGCAGTCGGGGGATGAACACTGAAGCTTTCTTT. It codes for CASSLLGSRGMNTEAFF.

The genes are TRBV4-3 and TRBJ1-1; tentative D call: TRBD1 (6 bases). The CDR3 is made up of 15 amino acids. Trimming pared 1 base from V and 6 bases from J, leaving 15 bases between. Germline values: CDR1 LGHNA, CDR2 YSLEER. The CDR3 here is CASSQAVQGWSEAFF. The CDR3 DNA sequence: TGCGCCAGCAGCCAAGCGGTACAGGGATGGTCTGAAGCTTTCTTT.

The chain links TRBV7-2 to TRBJ2-7, with TRBD1 matching over 7 bases. CDR1 is SGHTA and CDR2 is FQGNSA in the germline V gene. Trimming at V came to 1 base and at J to 4 bases, leaving 7 bases not matched to a gene. The CDR3 has 15 residues. CDR3 amino acids: CASSLVGQPTYEQYF. In DNA, the CDR3 is TGTGCCAGCAGCTTAGTGGGACAGCCAACGTACGAGCAGTACTTC. The full variable domain, in which reference TRBV7-2 and TRBJ2-7 provide the parts outside the CDR3, is GAGVSQSPSNKVTEKGKDVELRCDPISGHTALYWYRQSLGQGLEFLIYFQGNSAPDKSGLPSDRFSAERTGGSVSTLTIQRTQQEDSAVYLCASSLVGQPTYEQYFGPGTRLTVT.

The CDR3 nucleotides are TGTGCCAGTAGTATAGATCTGAGCGGGGCCTACGAGCAGTACTTC. Amino acid sequence: CASSIDLSGAYEQYF. V gene TRBV19 combines with J gene TRBJ2-7, with TRBD2 matching over 7 bases. The CDR3 totals 15 residues. The V gene end was trimmed by 0 bases and the J gene end by 2 bases; junction bases not matched to a gene: 4. The germline CDR1 and CDR2 sequences are LNHDA and SQIVND (reference sequence).

The chain carries TRBV30 and TRBJ1-5, with D tentatively TRBD1 (6 bases). Deletions cut 2 bases from V and 5 bases from J, with 10 bases between. This CDR3 region has 13 residues. The germline V gene has CDR1 GTSNPN and CDR2 SVGIG (reference sequence). CDR3 bases: TGTGCCTGGAGTCTCAGGGGTGATCAGCCCCAGCATTTT. Translating it yields CAWSLRGDQPQHF.